This TCR beta chain comes out of a study of identical twins. Study observations and caveats: Beta out-of-frame sequences showed weaker excess sharing between twins. Partial confounding of zero-insertion analyses by invariant MAIT and iNKT cells was possible. Out-of-frame alpha sequences shared between twins exhibited an excess of low generation probability.

This clonotype showed up many times. Antigen specificity is unknown. Unmatched junction bases numbered 9, after V lost 4 bases and J lost 4 bases. The CDR3 totals 15 residues. Looked up from germline, CDR1 is LGHNA and CDR2 is YNFKEQ. Each CDR3 protein is one row after TCRdb ran MiXCR on the 5' RACE reads. The repertoire has 1.5 million to 2 million distinct CDR3 sequences, under 35% of them found once; the top ten carry around 0.3%. The source is a newborn girl in good health. The chain combines TRBV4-2 with TRBJ2-7; 8 bases map to TRBD1. Material for sequencing was cord blood. Here the CDR3 reads CASSRDRGLTYEQYF. DNA of the CDR3: TGTGCCAGCAGCCGAGACAGGGGTTTGACTTACGAGCAGTACTTC.